The 30 T cell receptor beta chains given below trace back to one sample, sequenced in a study of metastatic and nonmetastatic thyroid tumors. Each patient went into thyroid surgery without having received any treatment. TCRdb called clones again from the PCR reads with MiXCR. This table has 9,000 to 10,000 clones, about 10% appearing once. Sequenced: tumor tissue. These receptors all stem from a female donor with papillary thyroid cancer or a benign thyroid nodule (not recorded which). Some clones in this sample may be carry-over from other donors' samples.

The chain links TRBV20-1 to TRBJ2-7; TRBD1 aligns across 7 bases. The CDR3 spans 13 residues. Germline V gene sequence: CDR1 DFQATT, CDR2 SNEGSKA (reference sequence). J lost 5 bases, V lost 6 bases, and 10 bases had no gene match. In nucleotides, the CDR3 is TGCAGTGCCGAGCCGGGACAGAGGGACGAGCAGTACTTC. It encodes CSAEPGQRDEQYF.

Sample share makes this clone medium-sized. The chain carries TRBV10-2 and TRBJ2-3; D is perhaps TRBD2 (7 bases). The length of the CDR3 is 15 residues. CDR1 and CDR2 from the germline V gene are WSHSY and SAAADI. V dropped 2 bases and J dropped 3 bases, with 12 bases sitting between them. CDR3 sequence (DNA): TGCGCCAGCAGTGAGGCGGGGGCAAGGACAGATACGCAGTATTTT. Amino acids: CASSEAGARTDTQYF.

There are many counts of this clone. The chain links TRBV20-1 to TRBJ2-5; D may be TRBD1 or TRBD2 (6 bases each). The CDR3 extends over 14 amino acids. Germline V lookup: CDR1 DFQATT, CDR2 SNEGSKA (reference sequence). Trimming removed 6 bases at V and 5 bases at J, with 19 bases between. CDR3 in DNA: TGCAGTGCCCTGGATGTAGGGGGACTCGAGACCCAGTACTTC. Protein sequence: CSALDVGGLETQYF.

This clone came up many times. V is TRBV29-1 and J is TRBJ2-5; D is undetermined. With 7 bases removed from V and 4 bases from J, the gap between germline ends came to 13 bases. Germline V gene lookup returns CDR1 SQVTM and CDR2 ANQGSEA. The CDR3 is made up of 12 amino acids. CDR3 sequence: CSGKGRRETQYF. DNA of the CDR3: TGCAGCGGCAAAGGCAGAAGAGAGACCCAGTACTTC.

By its share, this clone is medium-sized. This rearrangement joins TRBV2 to TRBJ2-5, with D perhaps matching TRBD1 (7 bases). CDR1 is SNHLY and CDR2 is FYNNEI in the germline V gene. The V end was cut by 3 bases, the J end by 5 bases, with 16 bases between. The CDR3 extends over 15 amino acids. The CDR3 DNA reads as TGTGCCAGCAGTGATTCAGGGGGGAGAGGGGAGACCCAGTACTTC. Amino acid sequence: CASSDSGGRGETQYF. Filled out from reference TRBV2 and TRBJ2-5, the complete variable domain reads EPEVTQTPSHQVTQMGQEVILRCVPISNHLYFYWYRQILGQKVEFLVSFYNNEISEKSEIFDDQFSVERPDGSNFTLKIRSTKLEDSAMYFCASSDSGGRGETQYFGPGTRLLVL.

This clone is medium-sized (0.01 to 0.1%) within its sample. The rearrangement joins TRBV6-1 to TRBJ2-7; 11 positions match TRBD2. This CDR3 is built from 13 residues. CDR1 is MNHNS and CDR2 is SASEGT in the germline V gene. Trimming at V came to 6 bases and at J to 7 bases, leaving 5 bases not matched to a gene. The CDR3 protein is CASSTSGSQEQYV. CDR3 nucleotide sequence: TGTGCCAGCAGCACTAGCGGGAGCCAAGAGCAGTACGTC.

This chain uses TRBV20-1 with TRBJ1-2; D is uncertain. The V and J ends lost 3 bases and 4 bases respectively, with 12 bases between them. Germline V gives CDR1 DFQATT, CDR2 SNEGSKA (reference sequence). This CDR3 has 13 residues. The CDR3 loop is CSARKDLGYGYTF. DNA of the CDR3: TGCAGTGCTAGGAAGGATCTAGGCTATGGCTACACCTTC.

Judged by abundance, this clone is medium-sized. V and J are TRBV20-1 and TRBJ2-7; D gene ambiguous. Germline V gene data show CDR1 as DFQATT and CDR2 as SNEGSKA (reference sequence). V was shortened by 3 bases and J by 0 bases, with 9 bases between the two germline ends. The CDR3 runs 13 residues. In DNA form, the CDR3 reads TGCAGTGCTAGTAGGATGAGCTCCTACGAGCAGTACTTC. Protein: CSASRMSSYEQYF.

The chain is built from TRBV27 and TRBJ1-4; 11 bases line up with TRBD1. The CDR3 length is 15 residues. Germline V gene data show CDR1 as MNHEY and CDR2 as SMNVEV (reference sequence). J lost 8 bases, V lost 4 bases, and 6 bases had no gene match. CDR3 nucleotides: TGTGCCAGCAGTTCGGGGACAGGGGGGGGAGAAAAACTGTTTTTT. Translated: CASSSGTGGGEKLFF.

The sample holds many counts of this clone. The chain carries TRBV20-1 and TRBJ2-1; D remains unclear. With 5 bases removed from V and 8 bases from J, the gap between germline ends came to 16 bases. CDR1 and CDR2 (germline): DFQATT, SNEGSKA (reference sequence). This CDR3 is built from 13 residues. CDR3 nucleotides: TGCAGTGCTCGCGTCCCAGTCCGACATGAGCAGTTCTTC. This sequence encodes CSARVPVRHEQFF.

This clone was counted many times. The J gene is TRBJ2-7, the V gene TRBV7-9; perhaps TRBD2 as D (6 bases). CDR1 is SEHNR and CDR2 is FQNEAQ in the germline V gene (reference sequence). V was cut by 2 bases and J by 1 base, with 6 bases left in between. The CDR3 runs 13 residues. Written as DNA, the CDR3 is TGTGCCAGCAGCTTAAGCGGGTCCTACGAGCAGTACGTC. Its translation is CASSLSGSYEQYV.

This clone turned up a few times. This specimen includes other DNA sequences encoding the same CDR3. The chain recombines TRBV18 with TRBJ1-1; a possible D gene is TRBD1 (5 bases). The V gene's germline CDR1 is KGHSH and CDR2 LQKENI. The length of the CDR3 is 19 residues. V dropped 1 base and J dropped 1 base, with 22 bases sitting between them. DNA for the CDR3: TGTGCCAGCTCACCACTGCTACCGGGGCAGAGCATAAAGAACACTGAAGCTTTCTTT. Translated: CASSPLLPGQSIKNTEAFF.

This clone ranks as medium-sized. The V gene is TRBV19, the J gene TRBJ2-6; D is perhaps TRBD2 (6 bases). Trimming took off 7 bases at V and 4 bases at J, with 20 bases between the two ends. Per germline, CDR1 LNHDA and CDR2 SQIVND (reference sequence). The CDR3 is 17 residues long. CDR3 sequence (DNA): TGTGCCAGTACTGATACGGGACTCGAATCAGGGGCCAACGTCCTGACTTTC. Amino acid sequence: CASTDTGLESGANVLTF.

Many counts were recorded for this clone. This chain joins TRBV11-2 and TRBJ2-5; D gene ambiguous. This CDR3 spans 13 amino acids. Germline CDR1 and CDR2: SGHAT and FQNNGV. Trimming stripped 5 bases from V and 2 bases from J, with 9 bases between. CDR3: CASSAVAQETQYF. The DNA for the CDR3 is TGTGCCAGCAGCGCCGTTGCTCAAGAGACCCAGTACTTC.

This clone was seen only a few times. The chain links TRBV6-9 to TRBJ2-6, with D perhaps TRBD1 or TRBD2 (5 bases each). V lost 2 bases, J lost 0 bases, and 11 bases lay in between. CDR3 size: 17 residues. Germline CDR1 and CDR2: MNHGY and SVAAGI. This CDR3 is CASSYGTEFSGANVLTF. DNA of the CDR3: TGTGCCAGCAGTTATGGGACCGAGTTCTCTGGGGCCAACGTCCTGACTTTC.

By share, this clone ranks as medium-sized. The chain combines TRBV6-2 or TRBV6-3 with TRBJ1-1; the D is unclear. Germline assignment: CDR1 MNHEY and CDR2 SVGEGT. The CDR3 consists of 14 residues. V lost 2 bases and J lost 6, with 13 bases in between. In DNA form, the CDR3 reads TGTGCCAGCAGTTACGAGGGTGGTGGATCTGAAGCTTTCTTT. Its protein product is CASSYEGGGSEAFF.

This clone was seen repeatedly, ten times or more. The CDR3 loop is CASSSGGSEAFF. The DNA for the CDR3 is TGTGCCAGCAGCTCCGGTGGGTCTGAAGCTTTCTTT. The chain has TRBV7-3 and TRBJ1-1; D unclear. Germline V CDR1 and CDR2: SGHTA, FQGTGA. This CDR3 contains 12 residues. The V gene lost 4 bases and the J gene lost 6 bases, with 9 bases spanning the gap.

At least ten counts were recorded for this clone. The chain joins TRBV9 to TRBJ2-2; TRBD1 is a possible D gene (5 bases). The germline CDR1 and CDR2 sequences are SGDLS and YYNGEE. CDR3 size: 15 residues. Between the trimmed V and J ends, which lost 3 bases and 2 bases, there was a span of 11 bases. The CDR3 here is CASSGIRGNTGELFF. As DNA, the CDR3 is TGTGCCAGCAGCGGCATAAGGGGTAACACCGGGGAGCTGTTTTTT.

This clone was counted many times. The chain joins TRBV7-4 to TRBJ2-7, with D possibly TRBD1 on 5 matching bases. The germline CDR1 and CDR2 sequences are SGHVT and SQSDAQ. The CDR3 is made up of 15 amino acids. Between the trimmed V and J ends, which lost 1 base and 4 bases, there was a span of 14 bases. CDR3 amino acids: CASSLDSGHLYEQYF. The DNA of the CDR3 is TGTGCCAGCAGCTTAGATTCAGGGCACCTTTACGAGCAGTACTTC.

The table lists this clone with a few counts. The chain is built from TRBV28 and TRBJ1-5; TRBD1 might be the D (5 bases). CDR1 and CDR2 (germline): MDHEN, SYDVKM. The CDR3 sequence is 16 residues long. Trimming took 2 bases from V and 5 from J, leaving 16 bases between them. CDR3 DNA sequence: TGTGCCAGCAGTTTAGGCCTCGGGACGAGGGATCAGCCCCAGCATTTT. Residues: CASSLGLGTRDQPQHF.

V and J are TRBV11-2 and TRBJ2-2; D call uncertain. CDR3 length: 14 amino acids. The V gene lost 6 bases and the J gene lost 7 bases, with 15 bases spanning the gap. Germline V gene sequence: CDR1 SGHAT, CDR2 FQNNGV. CDR3: CASRTSSLRGELFF. In nucleotides, the CDR3 is TGTGCCAGCAGGACAAGCAGTTTGCGCGGGGAGCTGTTTTTT. Full variable domain (outside the CDR3, taken from reference TRBV11-2 and TRBJ2-2): EAGVAQSPRYKIIEKRQSVAFWCNPISGHATLYWYQQILGQGPKLLIQFQNNGVVDDSQLPKDRFSAERLKGVDSTLKIQPAKLEDSAVYLCASRTSSLRGELFFGEGSRLTVL.

Within the sample, this clone is medium-sized. Written as DNA, the CDR3 is TGTGCCAGCAGTGGGGGCTTTGGCAATCAGCCCCAGCATTTT. This sequence encodes CASSGGFGNQPQHF. J is TRBJ1-5 and V is TRBV6-1; maybe TRBD1 (5 bases). V lost 4 bases and J 2 bases, leaving 9 bases between the germline ends. Germline lookup yields CDR1 MNHNS and CDR2 SASEGT. There are 14 residues in the CDR3.

This clone is medium-sized in the sample. The chain combines TRBV12-3 or TRBV12-4 with TRBJ2-2; D may be TRBD1 (5 bases). This CDR3 is built from 14 residues. The germline V and J ends were trimmed by 5 bases and 5 bases, with 12 bases remaining between them. In DNA, the CDR3 is TGTGCCAGCAGTCCCCAATGGACAACCGGGGAGCTGTTTTTT. Amino acid sequence: CASSPQWTTGELFF.

With respect to this clone: A much larger clonotype is one base distant, so this may be a read error. The sample holds other DNA sequences that translate to the same CDR3. The chain employs TRBV3-1 and TRBJ2-5, with 13 nucleotides matching TRBD2. V gave up 7 bases and J gave up 5 bases; unmatched junction bases: 7. This CDR3 has 15 residues. Germline V gene data show CDR1 as LGHDT and CDR2 as YNNKEL (reference sequence). CDR3: CASNRLAGGQETQYF. The CDR3 nucleotides read TGTGCCAGCAACCGACTAGCGGGGGGCCAGGAGACCCAGTACTTC.

This clone is labeled medium-sized. The CDR3, as DNA: TGTGCCATCAGGGAGCGACAGTTGGGACACACTGAAGCTTTCTTT. Residues: CAIRERQLGHTEAFF. The rearrangement uses TRBV10-3 and TRBJ1-1, with D maybe TRBD1 (5 bases). CDR1 is ENHRY and CDR2 is SYGVKD in the germline V gene. This CDR3 spans 15 amino acids. V dropped 6 bases and J dropped 3 bases, with 17 bases sitting between them.

This clone was recorded at least ten times. The chain joins TRBV20-1 to TRBJ2-1; 8 bases match TRBD1. With V trimmed by 1 base and J by 4 bases, 6 bases remained unmatched. CDR1 is DFQATT and CDR2 is SNEGSKA in the germline V gene (reference sequence). This CDR3 region has 15 residues. The CDR3 sequence: CSARAGDRGYNEQFF. CDR3 coding DNA: TGCAGTGCTAGAGCTGGTGACAGGGGTTACAATGAGCAGTTCTTC.

This clone is classed as medium-sized. The V and J genes are TRBV6-4 and TRBJ2-2; either TRBD1 or TRBD2 may supply D (5 bases each). The ends were cut back, 0 bases at V and 4 bases at J, with 6 bases in the middle. CDR3 length: 14 residues. Germline V gives CDR1 MRHNA, CDR2 SNTAGT. CDR3 residues: CASSDSGVTGELFF. In DNA, the CDR3 is TGTGCCAGCAGTGACTCGGGGGTCACCGGGGAGCTGTTTTTT.

A few counts support this clone. CDR3 in DNA: TGTGCCAGTATTTGGCCCCAGGACCAAAAGGGCCACACCTTC. It codes for CASIWPQDQKGHTF. This chain links TRBV28 with TRBJ1-2; D is unclear. The V end lost 9 bases, the J end lost 12 bases, and 26 bases lay between the germline ends. Per germline, CDR1 MDHEN and CDR2 SYDVKM. CDR3 length: 14 residues.

By share of the sample, this clone is medium-sized. The chain joins TRBV28 to TRBJ2-5; D gene ambiguous. The length of the CDR3 is 10 residues. V was pared by 10 bases and J by 2 bases, with 5 bases between. The V gene's germline CDR1 is MDHEN and CDR2 SYDVKM. The CDR3 sequence is CATRQETQYF. The DNA of the CDR3 is TGTGCCACCAGACAAGAGACCCAGTACTTC.

This clone has a count of ten or more. V and J are TRBV7-9 and TRBJ2-5, with D tentatively TRBD1 (6 bases). This CDR3 is 13 amino acids long. From germline, CDR1 is SEHNR and CDR2 FQNEAQ (reference sequence). The V gene lost 3 bases and the J gene lost 9 bases, with 14 bases spanning the gap. The CDR3 sequence is CASSFQQGTAQYF. The CDR3 DNA reads TGTGCCAGCAGCTTCCAACAGGGTACGGCCCAGTACTTC.